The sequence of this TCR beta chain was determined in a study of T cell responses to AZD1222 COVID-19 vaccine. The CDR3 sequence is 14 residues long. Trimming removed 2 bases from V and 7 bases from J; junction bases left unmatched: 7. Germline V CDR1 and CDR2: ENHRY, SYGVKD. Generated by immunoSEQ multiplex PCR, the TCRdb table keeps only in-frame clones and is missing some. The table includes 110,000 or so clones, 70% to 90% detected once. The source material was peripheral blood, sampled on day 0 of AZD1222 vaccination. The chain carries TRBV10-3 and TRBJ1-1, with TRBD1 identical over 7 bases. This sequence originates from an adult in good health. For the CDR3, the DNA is TGTGCCATCAGTGAGGGAATGACAGGGCTTGAAGCTTTCTTT. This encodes CAISEGMTGLEAFF.